Sequencing of this T cell receptor beta chain was carried out in a study of blood T cell repertoires in COVID-19. The wider study: Spain, Italy and the United States supplied samples that represented acute and convalescent COVID-19.

In the original analysis: Nucleated cell counts were estimated from reference gene primer amplification. Produced via immunoSEQ multiplex PCR; TCRdb's table is partial and in-frame only. The DNA gave D and trimming, while V, J and clone size come from that table. The table shows roughly 480,000 clones, with roughly nine tenths occurring only once. Seattle's enrolled individuals joined amid active infection and were then monitored longitudinally. Trimming took 1 base from V and 4 from J; bases not matched to a gene: 6. Germline CDR1 is LGHNA and CDR2 is YNFKEQ. There are 17 residues in the CDR3. This TCR derives from a man between 18 and 35 years old with COVID-19, enrolled during active disease. Sequenced: peripheral blood. J is TRBJ2-1 and V is TRBV4-2, with TRBD2 matching 11 bases. CDR3 sequence (DNA): TGTGCCAGCAGCCAAGTAGCTAGCGGGGGGTGGTACAATGAGCAGTTCTTC. Amino acids: CASSQVASGGWYNEQFF.